Shown below are 16 T cell receptor beta chains from a single sample sequenced in a study of blood T cell repertoires in COVID-19. The repertoire was sequenced with immunoSEQ multiplex PCR; TCRdb's copy has only in-frame clones and lacks some. The sample consists of 400,000 to 500,000 clones, approximately 90% of them appearing once. The sample comprised peripheral blood. The receptors shown here come from a woman in her twenties or thirties with active or convalescent COVID-19.

This clone was seen a handful of times. The V call is TRBV29-1, the J call TRBJ1-1, with a tentative D call TRBD1 (6 bases). V shed 6 bases and J shed 0 bases, with 14 bases lying between them. Germline V gene data show CDR1 as SQVTM and CDR2 as ANQGSEA. This CDR3 is 14 amino acids long. The CDR3 DNA follows: TGCAGCGTCGCTCGGACAGTCTTGAACACTGAAGCTTTCTTT. Translated: CSVARTVLNTEAFF.

This clone was found a few times. The V and J genes are TRBV7-9 and TRBJ2-2; TRBD2 matches at 11 bases. The CDR3 has 16 residues. CDR1 is SEHNR, CDR2 FQNEAQ, per germline (reference sequence). The trim removed 5 bases at V and 6 bases at J, leaving 8 bases unmatched. CDR3 coding DNA: TGTGCCAGCAGCGCCGCTAGCGGGAGGTCGGCCGGGGAGCTGTTTTTT. As protein: CASSAASGRSAGELFF.

The V call is TRBV19, the J call TRBJ2-1; tentatively, D is TRBD2 (5 bases). Germline V lookup: CDR1 LNHDA, CDR2 SQIVND (reference sequence). V lost 6 bases, J lost 5 bases, and 14 bases lay in between. CDR3 length: 14 residues. The CDR3 DNA reads TGTGCCAGTAGGATTAGCGTTTCCCACAATGAGCAGTTCTTC. It codes for CASRISVSHNEQFF.

The chain uses TRBV5-6 and TRBJ2-1; a possible D gene is TRBD1 (5 bases). The germline V gene has CDR1 SGHDT and CDR2 YYEEEE. The CDR3 spans 15 residues. The V end was cut by 4 bases, the J end by 3 bases, with 14 bases between. The CDR3 DNA reads as TGTGCCAGCAGCCTGATTTGGGGCGGCTACAATGAGCAGTTCTTC. As protein: CASSLIWGGYNEQFF.

The J gene is TRBJ2-1, the V gene TRBV6-1, with D tentatively TRBD2 (6 bases). The CDR3 sequence is 16 residues long. V lost 2 bases, J lost 0 bases, and 11 bases lay in between. The germline V gene has CDR1 MNHNS and CDR2 SASEGT. CDR3 nucleotides: TGTGCCAGCAGTGAAAGAGCTAGCGCCTCCTACAATGAGCAGTTCTTC. It is translated as CASSERASASYNEQFF.

This chain uses TRBV12-5 with TRBJ1-2; possible D gene TRBD1, 5 bases. The V end lost 0 bases, the J end lost 7 bases, and 9 bases lay between the germline ends. CDR1 and CDR2 from the germline V gene are LGHNT and FRNRAP. The CDR3 runs 13 residues. The CDR3 is CASGLVTGGGYTF. The CDR3 DNA reads TGTGCTAGTGGTTTGGTTACGGGGGGTGGCTACACCTTC.

In its sample, this clone was seen once. The chain uses TRBV3-1 (or the pseudogene TRBV3-2) and TRBJ1-1, with TRBD1 as a possible D gene (5 bases). The CDR3 totals 16 residues. Trimming left V 4 bases short and J 4 bases short, with 19 bases between. The germline V gene has CDR1 LGHDT and CDR2 YNNKEL (reference sequence). DNA of the CDR3: TGTGCCAGCAGCCCCGCGGGACTAGGGATCGGCACTGAAGCTTTCTTT. Translation gives CASSPAGLGIGTEAFF.

The chain carries TRBV10-1 and TRBJ1-2, with 7 bases fitting TRBD1. Germline trimming cut 7 bases from V and 0 bases from J; bases unmatched to any gene: 11. The CDR3 extends over 16 amino acids. CDR1 and CDR2 from the germline V gene are WNHNN and SYGVQD (reference sequence). The CDR3 sequence is CASTGQPWGTNYGYTF. In DNA, the CDR3 is TGCGCCAGCACGGGACAGCCATGGGGAACTAACTATGGCTACACCTTC.

The genes are TRBV5-6 and TRBJ2-7, with 12 bases lining up with TRBD1. CDR3 length: 14 residues. The trim removed 3 bases at V and 7 bases at J, leaving 5 bases unmatched. Germline-derived CDR1 and CDR2 are SGHDT and YYEEEE. The CDR3 DNA reads as TGTGCCAGCAGCTGGGACAGGGGGCAGGGGGAGCAGTACTTC. Translated, it gives CASSWDRGQGEQYF.

This chain joins TRBV25-1 and TRBJ1-5, with D perhaps matching TRBD1 (5 bases). V lost 5 bases, J lost 2 bases, and 16 bases lay in between. The CDR3 contains 16 residues. CDR1 and CDR2 (germline): MGHDK, SYGVNS. CDR3 residues: CASSSRTGTGNQPQHF. The CDR3, as DNA: TGTGCCAGCAGTTCACGAACAGGTACTGGCAATCAGCCCCAGCATTTT.

V is TRBV6-1 and J is TRBJ2-1; 7 bases are a match to TRBD2. Unmatched junction bases numbered 10, after V lost 0 bases and J lost 2 bases. The CDR3 contains 18 residues. The V gene's germline CDR1 is MNHNS and CDR2 SASEGT. The CDR3 loop reads CASSEALRASGAYNEQFF. The CDR3 DNA follows: TGTGCCAGCAGTGAAGCGCTTCGGGCTAGCGGAGCCTACAATGAGCAGTTCTTC.

The rearrangement joins TRBV7-9 to TRBJ2-1; 10 bases align to TRBD2. V lost 0 bases to trimming and J lost 0 bases; unmatched junction nucleotides: 5. The CDR3 runs to 18 residues. Germline loops: CDR1 SEHNR, CDR2 FQNEAQ (reference sequence). The CDR3 protein is CASSLARAGGSSYNEQFF. The CDR3 DNA follows: TGTGCCAGCAGCTTAGCGCGAGCGGGGGGGAGCTCCTACAATGAGCAGTTCTTC. Full variable domain (rest looked up from reference TRBV7-9 and TRBJ2-1): DTGVSQNPRHKITKRGQNVTFRCDPISEHNRLYWYRQTLGQGPEFLTYFQNEAQLEKSRLLSDRFSAERPKGSFSTLEIQRTEQGDSAMYLCASSLARAGGSSYNEQFFGPGTRLTVL.

V and J are TRBV7-7 and TRBJ2-1; D ambiguous. Trimming removed 0 bases from V and 7 bases from J, with 7 bases in between. Germline lookup yields CDR1 SSHAT and CDR2 FNYEAQ (reference sequence). The CDR3 sequence is 13 residues long. The CDR3 DNA is TGTGCCAGCAGCTTAGCTTTACGGAATGAGCAGTTCTTC. Translating it yields CASSLALRNEQFF.

V and J are TRBV30 and TRBJ1-3; TRBD1 aligns across 7 bases. This CDR3 contains 15 residues. Per germline, CDR1 GTSNPN and CDR2 SVGIG (reference sequence). With V trimmed by 6 bases and J by 8 bases, 16 bases remained unmatched. DNA for the CDR3: TGTGCCTGTCGAAATCCGGGACAGAATATTTACACCATATATTTT. Its translation: CACRNPGQNIYTIYF.

This clone occurred many times. J is TRBJ1-4 and V is TRBV10-3; 7 bases line up with TRBD1. Losses at the gene ends were 2 bases for V and 4 bases for J; bases not matched to a gene: 4. This CDR3 region has 15 residues. Germline assignment: CDR1 ENHRY and CDR2 SYGVKD. In DNA, the CDR3 is TGTGCCATCAGTGAGAGGCCAGGGGGTAATGAAAAACTGTTTTTT. Amino acids: CAISERPGGNEKLFF.

This chain's CDR3 is CASSLDLYEQYF. CDR3 nucleotides: TGTGCCAGCAGCTTAGATCTCTACGAGCAGTACTTC. This chain joins TRBV7-8 and TRBJ2-7; unclear D gene. This CDR3 has 12 residues. CDR1 is SGHVS, CDR2 FQNEAQ, per germline. Deletions cut 1 base from V and 3 bases from J, with 4 bases between.